The 3 T cell receptor beta chains presented below share a single source sample, sequenced in a study of cytomegalovirus exposure and HLA in healthy donors. The PCR made use of 60 Vbeta and 13 Jbeta primers. The assay was immunoSEQ multiplex PCR, and TCRdb's table has in-frame clones only and misses some. The table lists around 200,000 clones, about three quarters of them singletons. Sequencing was done on a sample of PBMCs. The receptors stem from a male donor in good health and CMV-seronegative.

This clone was seen more than once but under ten times. The rearrangement uses TRBV11-3 and TRBJ2-6, with D perhaps matching TRBD1 (6 bases). Germline V gene data show CDR1 as SGHNT and CDR2 as YENEEA. The CDR3 sequence is 16 residues long. V lost 2 bases and J lost 2, with 10 bases in between. The DNA of the CDR3 is TGTGCCAGCAGCTTACTAACAGGGACTGGGGCCAACGTCCTGACTTTC. Amino acid sequence: CASSLLTGTGANVLTF.

The V and J genes are TRBV5-5 and TRBJ1-1; 9 bases agree with TRBD1. Looked up from germline, CDR1 is SGHKS and CDR2 is YYEKEE (reference sequence). There are 15 residues in the CDR3. V was pared by 4 bases and J by 2 bases, with 6 bases of the junction left unmatched. The CDR3, as DNA: TGTGCCAGCAGCACGGGACAGGGCCATAACACTGAAGCTTTCTTT. Protein: CASSTGQGHNTEAFF.

The chain combines TRBV28 with TRBJ2-5; the match to TRBD1 covers 8 bases. The better agreement between TRBJ2-7 and the DNA end casts doubt on the J call. The CDR3 runs 14 residues. CDR1 is MDHEN, CDR2 SYDVKM, per germline. CDR3 bases: TGTGCCAGCAGTTTAAGTGGACAGGGATTCGAGCAGTACTTC. This encodes CASSLSGQGFEQYF.